These 13 T cell receptor beta chains share one sample of origin, sequenced in a study of shared clonotypes between healthy human individuals. Some clones are missing from TCRdb's copy, which holds only in-frame ones; the method was immunoSEQ multiplex PCR. The sample lists roughly 2.2 million clones, less than 95% occurring once. Source material: naive CD4+ T cells from PBMCs. Subset indicated: CD45RA+ positively selected. Receptors were obtained from a man between 18 and 35 years old in good health. Some clones in this sample may be carry-over from other donors' samples.

The chain recombines TRBV6-1 with TRBJ1-2; D unclear. CDR3 size: 15 residues. Trimming shortened V by 3 bases and J by 6 bases, and 17 bases separated the two germline ends. Germline CDR1 and CDR2: MNHNS and SASEGT. The CDR3 loop reads CASSEAVGREHGYTF. As DNA, the CDR3 is TGTGCCAGCAGTGAGGCTGTCGGGCGTGAACATGGCTACACCTTC.

The genes are TRBV11-2 and TRBJ2-7; D is possibly TRBD1 (6 bases). Per the germline V gene, CDR1 is SGHAT and CDR2 is FQNNGV. The CDR3 runs 15 residues. The V end lost 1 base, the J end lost 2 bases, and 12 bases lay between the germline ends. The CDR3 is CASSLGQGSPYEQYF. As DNA, the CDR3 is TGTGCCAGCAGCTTAGGCCAGGGGTCACCCTACGAGCAGTACTTC. Full variable domain (outside the CDR3, taken from reference TRBV11-2 and TRBJ2-7): EAGVAQSPRYKIIEKRQSVAFWCNPISGHATLYWYQQILGQGPKLLIQFQNNGVVDDSQLPKDRFSAERLKGVDSTLKIQPAKLEDSAVYLCASSLGQGSPYEQYFGPGTRLTVT.

This chain joins TRBV7-2 and TRBJ2-1; TRBD2 might be the D (6 bases). Germline CDR1 reads SGHTA; CDR2 reads FQGNSA. The CDR3 length is 14 residues. V lost 5 bases to trimming and J lost 3 bases, with 11 bases between them. CDR3 protein: CASSLSGHYNEQFF. CDR3 in DNA: TGTGCCAGCAGCCTTAGCGGACACTACAATGAGCAGTTCTTC.

This clone is a singleton in its sample. J is TRBJ1-4 and V is TRBV18; D may be TRBD1 (5 bases). Germline CDR1 KGHSH, CDR2 LQKENI. The V gene lost 4 bases and the J gene lost 3 bases, with 12 bases spanning the gap. CDR3 length equals 15 residues. The CDR3 coding sequence is TGTGCCAGCTCACTTATTGGGGGAGCTAATGAAAAACTGTTTTTT. It is translated as CASSLIGGANEKLFF.

The CDR3 reads CASSLMMDVLFF. DNA for the CDR3: TGTGCCAGCAGCTTAATGATGGACGTTTTGTTCTTC. V and J are TRBV7-3 and TRBJ2-1; D is unclear. Germline CDR1 and CDR2: SGHTA and FQGTGA. This CDR3 contains 12 residues. V lost 1 base and J lost 15, with 13 bases in between.

The J gene is TRBJ2-5, the V gene TRBV10-3, with D perhaps given as TRBD1 or TRBD2 (6 bases each). Germline V lookup: CDR1 ENHRY, CDR2 SYGVKD. Trimming took off 6 bases at V and 2 bases at J, with 10 bases between the two ends. The CDR3 runs to 13 residues. CDR3: CAIRGGQQETQYF. The CDR3, as DNA: TGTGCCATCAGGGGAGGACAGCAAGAGACCCAGTACTTC.

The gene calls are TRBV9 and TRBJ1-3; 7 bases align to TRBD1. Germline CDR1 and CDR2: SGDLS and YYNGEE. The CDR3 covers 15 residues. The trim removed 1 base at V and 2 bases at J, leaving 3 bases unmatched. The CDR3 loop reads CASSVQGGAGNTIYF. CDR3 coding DNA: TGTGCCAGCAGCGTACAGGGGGGTGCTGGAAACACCATATATTTT. The full variable domain, its missing parts supplied by reference TRBV9 and TRBJ1-3, is DSGVTQTPKHLITATGQRVTLRCSPRSGDLSVYWYQQSLDQGLQFLIQYYNGEERAKGNILERFSAQQFPDLHSELNLSSLELGDSALYFCASSVQGGAGNTIYFGEGSWLTVV.

The V gene is TRBV7-3, the J gene TRBJ2-7; D ambiguous. The ends were cut back, 1 base at V and 7 bases at J, with 11 bases in the middle. This CDR3 region has 13 residues. Looked up from germline, CDR1 is SGHTA and CDR2 is FQGTGA. In nucleotides, the CDR3 is TGTGCCAGCAGCTTAAAAGGATCCGAGGAGCAGTACTTC. It yields the protein CASSLKGSEEQYF.

The J gene is TRBJ2-2, the V gene TRBV6-5; 7 bases fit TRBD2. Unmatched junction bases numbered 5, after V lost 8 bases and J lost 2 bases. The CDR3 contains 14 residues. Germline V gene lookup returns CDR1 MNHEY and CDR2 SVGAGI. This CDR3 reads CASGAGVNTGELFF. The DNA for the CDR3 is TGTGCCAGCGGTGCGGGAGTTAACACCGGGGAGCTGTTTTTT.

Concerning this clone itself: Other DNA sequences in the sample encode the same CDR3. CDR3 protein: CASSYAAGGGYEQYF. The DNA for the CDR3 is TGTGCCAGCAGTTACGCGGCGGGAGGGGGCTACGAGCAGTACTTC. The rearrangement uses TRBV6-5 and TRBJ2-7, with TRBD2 matching 9 bases. The germline V gene has CDR1 MNHEY and CDR2 SVGAGI. The length of the CDR3 is 15 residues. V lost 2 bases to trimming and J lost 3 bases; unmatched junction nucleotides: 5.

The chain carries TRBV7-3 and TRBJ2-7, with TRBD2 identical over 11 bases. Trimming removed 6 bases from V and 3 bases from J; junction bases left unmatched: 4. The germline CDR1 and CDR2 sequences are SGHTA and FQGTGA. The CDR3 spans 14 residues. CDR3 loop: CASSSGRADYEQYF. The CDR3 bases are TGTGCCAGCAGTAGCGGGAGGGCCGACTACGAGCAGTACTTC.

This chain joins TRBV10-3 and TRBJ1-4; D is unclear. The CDR3 contains 16 residues. CDR1 and CDR2 from the germline V gene are ENHRY and SYGVKD. V was pared by 0 bases and J by 1 base, with 9 bases between. The CDR3 here is CAISESSLGTNEKLFF. The CDR3, as DNA: TGTGCCATCAGTGAGTCGTCCTTGGGAACTAATGAAAAACTGTTTTTT.

CDR3 in DNA: TGTGCCAGCAGCGAGGGACAGAGGAACACCGGGGAGCTGTTTTTT. Translating gives CASSEGQRNTGELFF. The J gene is TRBJ2-2, the V gene TRBV9, with 7 bases fitting TRBD1. Germline-derived CDR1 and CDR2 are SGDLS and YYNGEE. The CDR3 extends over 15 amino acids. With V trimmed by 3 bases and J by 1 base, 3 bases remained unmatched.